Following are 17 T cell receptor beta chains from one sample sequenced in a study of blood T cell repertoires in COVID-19. Data came from immunoSEQ multiplex PCR; TCRdb stores just in-frame clones and leaves some out. The table records approximately 120,000 clones, around four fifths of them present only once. Material for sequencing was peripheral blood. The source of these receptors is a man of 80 years or more with active or convalescent COVID-19.

This chain joins TRBV2 and TRBJ1-2, with a possible D match to TRBD1 (6 bases). V lost 8 bases and J 8 bases, leaving 18 bases between the germline ends. Germline V CDR1 and CDR2: SNHLY, FYNNEI. CDR3 size: 13 residues. CDR3: CASSVGGLGGYTF. The CDR3 DNA reads as TGTGCCAGCTCCGTTGGGGGCTTGGGGGGCTACACCTTC.

The chain recombines TRBV2 with TRBJ2-5; 8 bases fit TRBD2. V trimming: 6 bases; J trimming: 0 bases; junction bases outside the gene matches: 9. Germline CDR1 reads SNHLY; CDR2 reads FYNNEI. The CDR3 totals 16 residues. CDR3 residues: CASSATGGVYQETQYF. The DNA of the CDR3 is TGTGCCAGCAGCGCGACGGGGGGGGTATACCAAGAGACCCAGTACTTC.

The V call is TRBV5-4, the J call TRBJ2-7, with D possibly being TRBD1 (5 bases). V was trimmed by 4 bases and J by 5 bases, leaving 16 bases between them. Looked up from germline, CDR1 is SGHNT and CDR2 is YYREEE (reference sequence). The CDR3 sequence is 14 residues long. The CDR3 bases are TGTGCCAGCAGCCCACTCCAGGGATCGCACGAGCAGTACTTC. Amino acids: CASSPLQGSHEQYF.

This clone was counted between two and nine times. This rearrangement joins TRBV19 to TRBJ1-1, with 7 bases that match TRBD1. In germline, CDR1 is LNHDA, CDR2 SQIVND (reference sequence). The V and J ends lost 3 bases and 6 bases, in that order; junction bases with no gene match: 7. This CDR3 comprises 14 residues. The CDR3 DNA reads as TGTGCCAGTAGTATTGCCGCGACAGGGCCTGAAGCTTTCTTT. Amino acids: CASSIAATGPEAFF.

Only one count was recorded for this clone. V gene TRBV30 combines with J gene TRBJ2-3; 10 bases are a match to TRBD2. CDR1 and CDR2 (germline): GTSNPN, SVGIG (reference sequence). Trimming at V came to 3 bases and at J to 3 bases, leaving 3 bases not matched to a gene. This CDR3 has 14 amino acids. In DNA, the CDR3 is TGTGCCTGGAGACTAGCGGGGATTACAGATACGCAGTATTTT. The encoded protein is CAWRLAGITDTQYF.

This clone appeared a single time. This chain joins TRBV10-3 and TRBJ2-1; TRBD2 matches 10 bases. There are 15 residues in the CDR3. CDR1 ENHRY and CDR2 SYGVKD come from the germline V gene. J lost 9 bases, V lost 6 bases, and 11 bases had no gene match. CDR3 sequence (DNA): TGTGCCATCAGAGCTACTAGCGGGGCTGGGGCTGAGCAGTTCTTC. Amino acid sequence: CAIRATSGAGAEQFF.

The genes are TRBV7-9 and TRBJ2-7; D perhaps matches TRBD2 (6 bases). V gave up 3 bases and J gave up 6 bases, with 9 bases separating them. CDR3 length: 12 residues. Germline V lookup: CDR1 SEHNR, CDR2 FQNEAQ (reference sequence). CDR3 in amino acids: CASSFGGSEQYF. The DNA for the CDR3 is TGTGCCAGCAGCTTCGGAGGGTCCGAGCAGTACTTC.

The gene calls are TRBV7-2 and TRBJ1-2; D is possibly TRBD1 (5 bases). The CDR3 length is 15 residues. Looked up from germline, CDR1 is SGHTA and CDR2 is FQGNSA. V lost 0 bases, J lost 6 bases, and 14 bases lay in between. CDR3: CASSLAGKNRNGYTF. CDR3 nucleotides: TGTGCCAGCAGCTTAGCGGGCAAGAACAGGAATGGCTACACCTTC.

The V call is TRBV7-2, the J call TRBJ2-7; 10 bases are a match to TRBD1. The CDR3 runs 13 residues. The germline CDR1 and CDR2 sequences are SGHTA and FQGNSA. J gave up 6 bases and V 5 bases, and 4 bases lay outside the gene matches. The CDR3 coding sequence is TGTGCCAGCAGCGCACGGACAGGGGGCGAGCAGTACTTC. Encoded protein: CASSARTGGEQYF.

The rearrangement uses TRBV24-1 and TRBJ1-1; TRBD1 aligns across 8 bases. The germline CDR1 and CDR2 sequences are KGHDR and SFDVKD. There are 17 residues in the CDR3. Germline trimming cut 0 bases from V and 5 bases from J; bases unmatched to any gene: 10. The CDR3 DNA reads TGTGCCACCAGTGATTTGCTCGGGTACAGGGGGATTACTGAAGCTTTCTTT. It is translated as CATSDLLGYRGITEAFF.

The V gene is TRBV9, the J gene TRBJ2-7, with a tentative D call TRBD2 (7 bases). Germline V gives CDR1 SGDLS, CDR2 YYNGEE. The CDR3 has 16 residues. The V end was cut by 4 bases, the J end by 0 bases, with 17 bases between. In DNA form, the CDR3 reads TGTGCCAGCAGCCCGAGGGGGGGGCCCAGCTCCTACGAGCAGTACTTC. Translated: CASSPRGGPSSYEQYF.

This chain links TRBV3-1 (or the pseudogene TRBV3-2) with TRBJ2-7; 12 bases map to TRBD2. The CDR3 spans 18 residues. Losses at the gene ends were 4 bases for V and 3 bases for J; bases not matched to a gene: 13. The germline V gene has CDR1 LGHDT and CDR2 YNNKEL (reference sequence). CDR3 DNA sequence: TGTGCCAGCAGCCGTACTAGCGGGGGGACTTTTTGGGGCTACGAGCAGTACTTC. It yields the protein CASSRTSGGTFWGYEQYF.

The V gene is TRBV9, the J gene TRBJ2-2, with 8 bases aligning to TRBD2. The trim removed 1 base at V and 3 bases at J, leaving 2 bases unmatched. CDR1 and CDR2 (germline): SGDLS, YYNGEE. CDR3 size: 15 residues. This CDR3 is CASSVSGGYTGELFF. The DNA of the CDR3 is TGTGCCAGCAGCGTAAGCGGGGGATACACCGGGGAGCTGTTTTTT.

This chain joins TRBV5-6 and TRBJ1-2; TRBD1 matches at 12 bases. CDR1 is SGHDT and CDR2 is YYEEEE in the germline V gene. V trimming: 6 bases; J trimming: 7 bases; junction bases outside the gene matches: 7. The CDR3 is made up of 14 amino acids. CDR3 bases: TGTGCCAGCATGGGGACAGGGGGCTTTTTTGGCTACACCTTC. This translates into CASMGTGGFFGYTF.

The V gene is TRBV19, the J gene TRBJ1-1; 8 nucleotides agree with TRBD1. Looked up from germline, CDR1 is LNHDA and CDR2 is SQIVND (reference sequence). The CDR3 is made up of 15 amino acids. The V gene end was trimmed by 4 bases and the J gene end by 0 bases; junction bases not matched to a gene: 4. The CDR3 reads CASSTQGVMNTEAFF. CDR3 coding DNA: TGTGCCAGTAGTACACAGGGGGTAATGAACACTGAAGCTTTCTTT. Together with reference TRBV19 and TRBJ1-1, the CDR3 gives the full variable domain: DGGITQSPKYLFRKEGQNVTLSCEQNLNHDAMYWYRQDPGQGLRLIYYSQIVNDFQKGDIAEGYSVSREKKESFPLTVTSAQKNPTAFYLCASSTQGVMNTEAFFGQGTRLTVV.

This chain connects TRBV3-1 (or the pseudogene TRBV3-2) to TRBJ2-4; TRBD2 might be the D (6 bases). V was clipped by 6 bases and J by 7 bases, with 13 bases between them. This CDR3 region has 13 residues. Germline loops: CDR1 LGHDT, CDR2 YNNKEL (reference sequence). DNA of the CDR3: TGTGCCAGCAGTACTACTGGGGGGAACATTCAGTACTTC. As protein: CASSTTGGNIQYF.

V and J are TRBV18 and TRBJ2-2, with 8 bases lining up with TRBD1. Germline V gene sequence: CDR1 KGHSH, CDR2 LQKENI. J lost 5 bases, V lost 4 bases, and 15 bases had no gene match. This CDR3 contains 18 residues. The CDR3 loop reads CASSLLGTATGVTGELFF. CDR3 in DNA: TGTGCCAGCTCACTGCTGGGAACTGCGACAGGGGTAACCGGGGAGCTGTTTTTT.